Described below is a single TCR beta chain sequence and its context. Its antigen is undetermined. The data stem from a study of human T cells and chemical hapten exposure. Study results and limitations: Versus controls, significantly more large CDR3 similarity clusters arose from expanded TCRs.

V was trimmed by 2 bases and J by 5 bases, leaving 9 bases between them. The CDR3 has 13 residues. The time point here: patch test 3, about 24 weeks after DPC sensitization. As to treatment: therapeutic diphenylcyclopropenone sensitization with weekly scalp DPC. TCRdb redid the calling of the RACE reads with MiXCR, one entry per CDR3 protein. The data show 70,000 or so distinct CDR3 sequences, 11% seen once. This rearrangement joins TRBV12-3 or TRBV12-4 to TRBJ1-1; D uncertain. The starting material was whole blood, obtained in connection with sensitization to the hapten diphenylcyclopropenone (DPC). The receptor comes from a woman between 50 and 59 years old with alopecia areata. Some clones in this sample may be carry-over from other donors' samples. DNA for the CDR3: TGTGCCAGCAGTTTAAGTGAGGGAACTGAAGCTTTCTTT. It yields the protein CASSLSEGTEAFF.